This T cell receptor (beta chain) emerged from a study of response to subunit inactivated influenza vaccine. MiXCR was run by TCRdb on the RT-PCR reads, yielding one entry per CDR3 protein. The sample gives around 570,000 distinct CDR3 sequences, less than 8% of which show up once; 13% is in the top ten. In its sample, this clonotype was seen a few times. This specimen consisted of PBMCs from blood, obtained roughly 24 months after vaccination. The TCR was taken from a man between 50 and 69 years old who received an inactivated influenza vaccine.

The CDR3 region has the DNA TGTGCCAGCAGTTACTCGAAGCGTAGCGGGAGTGGAGGAGGGCCTGAGCAGTTCTTC. It yields the protein CASSYSKRSGSGGGPEQFF. The chain has TRBV6-5 and TRBJ2-1; 9 nucleotides line up with TRBD2. This CDR3 comprises 19 residues. The germline gives CDR1 MNHEY, CDR2 SVGAGI. Trimming removed 0 bases from V and 9 bases from J; junction bases left unmatched: 18.